Detailed here is one T cell receptor beta chain. This clonotype was seen once. Its antigen is still unknown. No clone much larger than this one lies a single base away; base qualities are absent. Resting on one read, the evidence is weak. Library prep was done by 5' RACE. The sequencing machine was an Illumina HiSeq 2500. A second PCR of about 7 to 12 cycles was run with a J-beta primer mix and a sample-barcoded 5' primer. Each TCR beta cDNA molecule received a unique molecular identifier from a template-switch 5' adaptor carrying 12 random nucleotides. At least 3 million CDR3-containing paired-end reads were obtained from each sample. First-strand cDNA was synthesized from all RNA with the Mint cDNA synthesis kit, primed by a TRBC-specific oligonucleotide. Following uracil-DNA glycosylase treatment, a first 18-cycle PCR with universal primers M1SS and BC2_uni_R was performed on all cDNA. The published analysis was carried out like this. For normalization, 1 million high-quality reads were randomly selected from each sample, with every read carrying a distinct molecular identifier. Instead of being binned into consensus sequences, reads with shared molecular identifiers were discarded. MiTCR, set to a Q25 quality threshold and the strictest error-elimination algorithm, was used for CDR3 identification, clonotype clustering and error correction. A nonparametric unseen species model with Euler transformation was used to estimate a lower bound on total TCR beta diversity. TCRdb's own reprocessing of the public reads used fastp at Q25 and MiXCR and kept productive beta chains. Under each unique CDR3 protein, matching rows form one entry showing the most common genes and DNA. TCRdb's processing, not the authors', yielded these V and J calls. The sample profile shows around 580,000 distinct CDR3 sequences; around half of them were found once. Roughly 25% of the sample comes from the top ten.

The data are from a study of blood T cells in healthy people across ages (dated by TCRdb to about 2015). Broadly, across the study: Template switching captured roughly one uniquely barcoded TCR beta cDNA molecule per two T cells in model experiments. The study measured age-related changes in TCR beta repertoire diversity using deep sequencing normalized with unique cDNA molecular identifiers. Four age groups were formed from the donors: young (average approximately 17 years), middle-aged (approximately 42), aged (roughly 58) and long-lived (roughly 81). To avoid experimental bias, donors of different ages were randomly spread across the sequencing lanes. Two additional independent replicas of 1 million unique cDNA reads from the same blood draw were analyzed for two donors (one aged 18 to 29 and one aged 80 or older). On the study overall, not on this receptor specifically: Observed TCR beta diversity per million T cells fell roughly linearly with age, and a significant reduction was already apparent by age roughly 40. Since profiling was done on bulk unsorted PBMCs, naive and antigen-experienced compartments could not be conclusively compared. Because donor CMV infection status was unknown, age-related changes in expanded clonotypes were potentially confounded. Observed TCR beta diversity correlated strongly with the percentage of naive T cells measured by flow cytometry. Compared with the aged group, more naive CD4+ T cells, fewer expanded clones and increased TCR diversity were shown by the long-lived group, suggesting age selection. Estimates of total diversity based on one million sequenced T cells were regarded as lower bounds and as underestimates.

Donors were a few dozen systemically healthy Caucasian individuals from Russia aged roughly 6 to 90 years. Each donor gave ten milliliters of peripheral blood, collected into EDTA-treated Vacutainer tubes. Ficoll-Paque density-gradient centrifugation was used to isolate PBMCs, with at least 7 million obtained per sample. Trizol reagent was used to extract total RNA from the PBMCs, yielding at least 5 micrograms per sample. The percentages of naive CD45RAhigh/CD27high T cells were determined by flow cytometry on a PBMC aliquot from every donor. CDR1 LGHDT and CDR2 YNNKEL were looked up in the germline V gene (reference sequence). Unmatched junction bases come to 8, with V trimmed by 4 bases and J by 10 bases. The CDR3 covers 14 residues, taking in both the cysteine and the phenylalanine. Just CDR3 DNA is preserved here, 42 bases in frame from base 1.

What was sequenced was blood. The V and J genes are TRBV3-1 and TRBJ2-1; 9 bases in the junction line up with TRBD2. This sequence was found in a man older than 75 in good health. The nucleotide sequence is TGTGCCAGCAGCCTAGCGGGGGAGGTTCACGAGCAGTTCTTC. This sequence encodes CASSLAGEVHEQFF.